This is a list of T cell receptor beta chains from one sample in a study of human T cells and chemical hapten exposure. TCRdb reprocessed the RACE reads via MiXCR and lists one record per CDR3 protein. The sample records roughly 88,000 distinct CDR3 sequences, 9.6% being singletons. This specimen consisted of whole blood, obtained in connection with sensitization to the hapten diphenylcyclopropenone (DPC). The receptors shown here come from a woman aged 40 to 49 with alopecia areata. Some clones in this sample may be carry-over from other donors' samples. CDR3s include the opening cysteine and the closing phenylalanine or tryptophan. D genes are given only for firm matches. Rows may omit the clone size; those that give it use once, few, many or a size class.

clone_size j_call v_call d_call cdr3_nt cdr3_aa
. TRBJ2-1 TRBV24-1 . TGTGCCACCAGTGGTTTAGCGTCCGCCCCTTACAATGAGCAGTTCTTC CATSGLASAPYNEQFF
. TRBJ1-3 TRBV7-8 . TGTGCCAGCAGACCAGGGACTTTTGTATCGGACACCATAAATTTT CASRPGTFVSDTINF
few TRBJ2-7 TRBV11-2 . TGTGCCAGCAGCTTAGTGTCTCGGCCAATCTACGAGCAGTACTTC CASSLVSRPIYEQYF
few TRBJ2-7 TRBV7-2 TRBD2 TGTGCCAGCAGGAAAGGGACTAGCGGGGGGGCCCACAACGAGCAGTACTTC CASRKGTSGGAHNEQYF
. TRBJ2-7 TRBV4-3 TRBD2 TGCGCCAGCAGCCAAGATTGGCAGCGGGGGATGGACGAGCAGTACTTC CASSQDWQRGMDEQYF
. TRBJ2-3 TRBV7-2 TRBD1 TGTGCCAGCAGCTGGACAGGGGGTTGGACAGATACGCAGTATTTT CASSWTGGWTDTQYF
few TRBJ2-2 TRBV6-2/TRBV6-3 TRBD2 TGTGCCAGCAGCCAGAGAGAGCGGGGGGGCCACCCCGGGGAGCTGTTTTTT CASSQRERGGHPGELFF
few TRBJ2-1 TRBV28 TRBD2 TGTGCCAGCAGTTTATACCCTAGCGGGGGGGCGGTCAATGAGCAGTTCTTC CASSLYPSGGAVNEQFF
. TRBJ1-1 TRBV11-2 TRBD1 TGTGCCAGCAGTTGGGGACGATACGGGACAGGTAGCACTGAAGCTTTCTTT CASSWGRYGTGSTEAFF
. TRBJ2-1 TRBV10-3 TRBD2 TGTGCCACTCAAAAGGCTAGCGGGGGTAACAATGAGCAGTTCTTC CATQKASGGNNEQFF
. TRBJ2-1 TRBV7-2 TRBD1 TGTGCCAGCAGTTTGTCGGGACAGGGCTACAATGAGCAGTTCTTC CASSLSGQGYNEQFF
many TRBJ1-5 TRBV7-2 . TGTGCCAGCAGCTCAGAGGGGGGACAATATCAGCCCCAGCATTTT CASSSEGGQYQPQHF
many TRBJ1-1 TRBV4-3 . TGCGCCAGCAGCCAAGAGGACACTAACACTGAAGCTTTCTTT CASSQEDTNTEAFF
. TRBJ2-1 TRBV7-2 . TGTGCCAGCAGCTTAGCGCGCAGAAACAATGAGCAGTTCTTC CASSLARRNNEQFF
. TRBJ2-7 TRBV20-1 TRBD1 TGCAGTGCTAGAACACAGGGGGCCAACTACGAGCAGTACTTC CSARTQGANYEQYF
few TRBJ2-1 TRBV7-2 TRBD2 TGTGCCAGCACCAGTAGCGGGGGGTACAATGAGCAGTTCTTC CASTSSGGYNEQFF
many TRBJ1-2 TRBV12-3/TRBV12-4 TRBD1 TGTGCCAGCCGAGGGACAGGGAGTGGTGGCTACACCTTC CASRGTGSGGYTF
many TRBJ1-2 TRBV20-1 . TGCAGTGCTAGAGATTTAGTAGGGAACAGGGATAACTATGGCTACACCTTC CSARDLVGNRDNYGYTF
few TRBJ1-2 TRBV28 . TGTGCCAGCCTTAGGGGGGGGAACCACTATGGCTACACCTTC CASLRGGNHYGYTF
many TRBJ2-3 TRBV2 TRBD1 TGTGCCAGCGGTCCGACAGGGAACACAGATACGCAGTATTTT CASGPTGNTDTQYF
. TRBJ2-1 TRBV5-4 TRBD1 TGTGCCAGCAGCCCACCGGGACAGGGGTCTCTCACCGTTGAGCAGTTCTTC CASSPPGQGSLTVEQFF
many TRBJ1-1 TRBV18 TRBD1 TGTGCCAGCTCACCTTTCACGGGACAGGGGGCTGAAGCTTTCTTT CASSPFTGQGAEAFF
many TRBJ2-3 TRBV7-2 . TGTGCCAGCAGCTTTGGGGAATCGGATACGCAGTATTTT CASSFGESDTQYF
many TRBJ2-7 TRBV29-1 . TGCAGCGTTGAACTGGAGTACGAGCAGTACTTC CSVELEYEQYF
many TRBJ1-2 TRBV7-9 . TGTGCCAGCAGCTTTGTTTTGGGAGGTGGCTACACCTTC CASSFVLGGGYTF
. TRBJ2-3 TRBV7-2 . TGTGTCAGCAGCGCTTCTCTCGTGGGAGATACGCAGTATTTT CVSSASLVGDTQYF
. TRBJ1-6 TRBV12-3/TRBV12-4 TRBD1 TGTGCCAGCAGACACCCAGGGGGCTCTAATTCACCCCTCCACTTT CASRHPGGSNSPLHF
few TRBJ2-7 TRBV19 . TGTGCCAGTAGTATCCGGCAGGGAGATTCCTACGAGCAGTACTTC CASSIRQGDSYEQYF
many TRBJ2-7 TRBV28 . TGTGCCAGCAGTTTCCTGACAGGGACTCGCCACGAGCAGTACTTC CASSFLTGTRHEQYF
many TRBJ1-1 TRBV28 TRBD1 TGTGCCAGCAGTTTAGTGACAGGGATTCAAGCTTTCTTT CASSLVTGIQAFF
few TRBJ2-1 TRBV11-1 TRBD2 TGTGCCAGCAGCTTAGCGGGGCCAGCGGGGGGGCGCGAGCAGTTCTTC CASSLAGPAGGREQFF
. TRBJ1-5 TRBV10-3 . TGTGCCATCAGTGTGGCAGGGAGGGGAAGCAATCAGCCCCAGCATTTT CAISVAGRGSNQPQHF
. TRBJ1-5 TRBV6-1 . TGTGCCAGCAGTGAGCAGCAGATGTACCGGGGCGATCAGCCCCAGCATTTT CASSEQQMYRGDQPQHF
many TRBJ1-5 TRBV18 . TGTGCCAGCTCACCCTCGCAAGGCAATCAGCCCCAGCATTTT CASSPSQGNQPQHF
many TRBJ1-1 TRBV19 . TGTGCCAGTAGTTTTAAGGGGGAGACGAACACTGAAGCTTTCTTT CASSFKGETNTEAFF
many TRBJ1-3 TRBV6-6 . TGTGCCAGCAGCAAAATCTCTGGAAACACCATATATTTT CASSKISGNTIYF
few TRBJ1-1 TRBV4-3 . TGCGCCAGCAGCCCCTCGACAGAAACTAGTGCGAACACTGAAGCTTTCTTT CASSPSTETSANTEAFF
. TRBJ1-3 TRBV25-1 TRBD1 TGTGCCAGCTCCGACAGGGCGAAAGGAAACACCATATATTTT CASSDRAKGNTIYF
. TRBJ2-3 TRBV4-1 . TGCGCCAGCAGCCAAGATGAAGGGGCACGGCGCACAGATACGCAGTATTTT CASSQDEGARRTDTQYF
many TRBJ1-3 TRBV3-1 TRBD1 TGTGCCAGCAGCCCCCGACAGGGTGATTGGAACACCATATATTTT CASSPRQGDWNTIYF
many TRBJ2-2 TRBV7-2 . TGTGCCAGCAGCTTATCTTACAGCAACACCGGGGAGCTGTTTTTT CASSLSYSNTGELFF
. TRBJ2-5 TRBV29-1 . TGCAGCGTTGCGCGCCAGCTACAAGAGACCCAGTACTTC CSVARQLQETQYF
few TRBJ1-1 TRBV18 . TGTGCCAGCTCAGGAACAGAACGGGGCACTGAAGCTTTCTTT CASSGTERGTEAFF
. TRBJ1-1 TRBV20-1 . TGCAGTCGGGGAGCTGAAGCTTTCTTT CSRGAEAFF
few TRBJ1-3 TRBV6-6 TRBD1 TGTGCCAGCAGCCCCACTCCGGGACAGGGGCCTTTTGGAAACACCATATATTTT CASSPTPGQGPFGNTIYF
few TRBJ2-1 TRBV5-4 TRBD2 TGTGCCAGCAGACTGGGACTAGCGGGGAACAATGAGCAGTTCTTC CASRLGLAGNNEQFF
. TRBJ2-1 TRBV28 TRBD2 TGTGCCAGCAGTTCCCAGCGGGGACCCGGGGATCGGCAGTTCTTC CASSSQRGPGDRQFF